These 30 T cell receptor beta chains were sequenced from one sample in a study of monozygotic twins with inflammatory bowel disease. TCRdb reanalyzed the 5' RACE reads and collapses them to one entry per CDR3 protein, without DNA. The sample shows approximately 400,000 distinct CDR3 sequences, and 2% to 2.5% sits with its ten largest clones. The material sequenced was blood. The receptors shown here come from a human donor with ulcerative colitis or Crohn's disease, or a healthy co-twin of an affected twin (not recorded which).

The chain recombines TRBV18 with TRBJ1-2. Germline values: CDR1 KGHSH, CDR2 LQKENI. The CDR3 has 15 residues. This CDR3 is CASSPRNTDNYGYTF.

The CDR3 is CASSQLAGPYYEQYF. This chain joins TRBV14 and TRBJ2-7; checking the TCRdb D call of TRBD2 is not possible without DNA. The V gene's germline CDR1 is SGHDN and CDR2 FVKESK. The CDR3 runs 15 residues.

The J gene is TRBJ1-1, the V gene TRBV4-2; the D call of TRBD1 rests on TCRdb alone, since no DNA is present to check it. The CDR3 has 16 residues. The germline V gene encodes CDR1 LGHNA and CDR2 YNFKEQ. The chain's CDR3 is CASSHPRGQANTEAFF.

V usage is TRBV15 and J usage is TRBJ1-4; checking the TCRdb D call of TRBD1 is not possible without DNA. Germline CDR1 and CDR2: LNHNV and YYDKDF (reference sequence). The CDR3 runs 15 residues. The CDR3 is CATSRGDSLNEKLFF.

The chain recombines TRBV4-1 with TRBJ2-7. Germline V lookup: CDR1 MGHRA, CDR2 YSYEKL. CDR3 length: 15 residues. CDR3 protein: CASSNIWTSSYEQYF.

V and J are TRBV29-1 and TRBJ1-4; TCRdb indicates TRBD1, and absent DNA this call remains unverified. Germline CDR1 and CDR2: SQVTM and ANQGSEA. The CDR3 sequence is 13 residues long. CDR3 region: CSVDQGPGEKLFF.

The chain is built from TRBV12-3 or TRBV12-4 and TRBJ1-5; TCRdb proposes TRBD1, but this gene call is untestable without DNA. The CDR3 is made up of 16 amino acids. The CDR3 sequence: CASSLAGGGSGQPQHF.

V usage is TRBV7-3 and J usage is TRBJ1-1. There are 13 residues in the CDR3. CDR1 and CDR2 (germline): SGHTA, FQGTGA. CDR3 sequence reads: CASSLFENTEAFF.

The rearrangement links TRBV20-1 to TRBJ1-2. This CDR3 region has 12 residues. The germline V gene encodes CDR1 DFQATT and CDR2 SNEGSKA (reference sequence). This chain's CDR3 is CSAYDPTYGYTF.

The chain couples TRBV19 to TRBJ1-5; TCRdb designates TRBD1, a call that cannot be tested without DNA. CDR1 is LNHDA, CDR2 SQIVND, per germline (reference sequence). The CDR3 length is 16 residues. The CDR3 region is CASAREERISGQPQHF. Complete variable domain (other parts from reference TRBV19 and TRBJ1-5): DGGITQSPKYLFRKEGQNVTLSCEQNLNHDAMYWYRQDPGQGLRLIYYSQIVNDFQKGDIAEGYSVSREKKESFPLTVTSAQKNPTAFYLCASAREERISGQPQHFGDGTRLSIL.

The CDR3 protein is CSVEWRRGDTGELFF. The chain employs TRBV29-1 and TRBJ2-2. The CDR3 is 15 residues long. Per germline, CDR1 SQVTM and CDR2 ANQGSEA.

The chain recombines TRBV6-2 or TRBV6-3 with TRBJ2-2; there is no DNA to check the TCRdb D call of TRBD1. This CDR3 is built from 14 residues. Germline loops: CDR1 MNHEY, CDR2 SVGEGT. The CDR3 region is CASSNLDRAGELFF.

V and J are TRBV5-6 and TRBJ1-3. The CDR3 is 14 residues long. CDR1 is SGHDT and CDR2 is YYEEEE in the germline V gene. The CDR3 spells CASSLGQMKNTIYF.

The rearrangement uses TRBV20-1 and TRBJ2-3; TCRdb's D call of TRBD2 is untestable without DNA. The V gene's germline CDR1 is DFQATT and CDR2 SNEGSKA (reference sequence). The CDR3 covers 16 residues. The CDR3 reads CSATRTSGRSTDTQYF.

The chain is built from TRBV28 and TRBJ2-7; without DNA, the TCRdb call of TRBD1 cannot be checked. Germline loops: CDR1 MDHEN, CDR2 SYDVKM. The CDR3 loop spans 15 amino acids. CDR3 amino acids: CASSPSGTILYEQYF.

V gene TRBV4-1 combines with J gene TRBJ1-3; without DNA, the TCRdb call of TRBD1 cannot be checked. Per germline, CDR1 MGHRA and CDR2 YSYEKL. This CDR3 has 16 amino acids. CDR3 amino acids: CASSQVGRGFGNTIYF.

V usage is TRBV4-2 and J usage is TRBJ2-7. The CDR3 is 13 amino acids. Germline V gene lookup returns CDR1 LGHNA and CDR2 YNFKEQ. CDR3 loop: CASSQDHSYEQYF.

The chain is built from TRBV6-5 and TRBJ2-5; the TRBD2 assignment by TCRdb is unverifiable without DNA. Per the germline V gene, CDR1 is MNHEY and CDR2 is SVGAGI. The CDR3 sequence is 19 residues long. The CDR3 loop is CASSYTTPGLAGGQETQYF.

J is TRBJ2-2 and V is TRBV30; TCRdb outputs TRBD2, but without DNA this stays unchecked. Germline CDR1 reads GTSNPN; CDR2 reads SVGIG (reference sequence). The CDR3 has 16 amino acids. CDR3 in amino acids: CASKTSGRVNTGELFF.

The genes are TRBV12-3 or TRBV12-4 and TRBJ1-4. CDR3 length: 16 residues. CDR3 loop: CASSQQQGPSNEKLFF.

The V call is TRBV5-6, the J call TRBJ1-2; the TRBD1 assignment by TCRdb is unverifiable without DNA. This CDR3 contains 13 residues. Germline V lookup: CDR1 SGHDT, CDR2 YYEEEE. Here the CDR3 reads CASNNRDDYGYTF.

The genes are TRBV20-1 and TRBJ1-2; TCRdb calls TRBD1, which cannot be checked without DNA. The CDR3 runs 15 residues. Germline lookup yields CDR1 DFQATT and CDR2 SNEGSKA (reference sequence). CDR3 protein: CSARVRREANYGYTF.

The chain joins TRBV4-1 to TRBJ2-3; TCRdb's D call, TRBD1, is unchecked because there is no DNA. This CDR3 is built from 17 residues. The V gene's germline CDR1 is MGHRA and CDR2 YSYEKL. The CDR3 region is CASSQEGDRGITDTQYF.

The chain uses TRBV9 and TRBJ2-7; TCRdb's D call of TRBD2 is untestable without DNA. Per the germline V gene, CDR1 is SGDLS and CDR2 is YYNGEE. The CDR3 extends over 14 amino acids. CDR3 loop: CASSIRQSPYEQYF.

This chain uses TRBV7-9 with TRBJ2-2; TCRdb gives TRBD1 as the D gene, but with no DNA this cannot be confirmed. This CDR3 is 14 amino acids long. The germline V gene encodes CDR1 SEHNR and CDR2 FQNEAQ (reference sequence). The CDR3 protein is CASRGAGNTGELFF.

The V call is TRBV12-3 or TRBV12-4, the J call TRBJ2-1; TCRdb's D gene call, TRBD2, goes unchecked for lack of DNA. The CDR3 is 13 amino acids. The CDR3: CASSFGTSGEQFF.

This chain uses TRBV7-2 with TRBJ1-3. CDR1 SGHTA and CDR2 FQGNSA come from the germline V gene. This CDR3 is built from 15 residues. The CDR3: CASSLGSSVGNTIYF.

The rearrangement links TRBV19 to TRBJ2-1. The CDR3 runs to 13 residues. The germline V gene encodes CDR1 LNHDA and CDR2 SQIVND (reference sequence). The CDR3 here is CASSIRLYNEQFF.

V is TRBV20-1 and J is TRBJ2-7; checking the TCRdb D call of TRBD1 is not possible without DNA. The CDR3 is made up of 16 amino acids. Germline V lookup: CDR1 DFQATT, CDR2 SNEGSKA (reference sequence). CDR3 region: CSLPTGARGLTYEQYF.

The chain is built from TRBV5-5 and TRBJ1-6; checking the TCRdb D call of TRBD1 is not possible without DNA. Germline assignment: CDR1 SGHKS and CDR2 YYEKEE (reference sequence). This CDR3 contains 18 residues. The chain's CDR3 is CASSTPRTGSSYNSPLHF.